The T cell receptor (beta chain) under discussion was sequenced for a study of shared clonotypes between healthy human individuals. Repertoires were generated with immunoSEQ multiplex PCR, while TCRdb's copy carries only in-frame clones and drops some. This table holds fewer than 600,000 clones, approximately 79% found once. The sequence derives from a woman in her thirties or forties in good health. Some clones in this sample may be carry-over from other donors' samples. Sequenced: PBMCs.

CDR3 nucleotides: TGTGCCAGCAGTTACCCGGACTCGATCGGAAACGAGCAGTACTTC. Encoded protein: CASSYPDSIGNEQYF. This sequence joins TRBV6-6 and TRBJ2-7; TRBD2 is a possible D gene (5 bases). CDR1 MNHNY and CDR2 SVGAGI come from the germline V gene (reference sequence). The V gene lost 2 bases and the J gene lost 5 bases, with 16 bases spanning the gap. The CDR3 is 15 residues long.